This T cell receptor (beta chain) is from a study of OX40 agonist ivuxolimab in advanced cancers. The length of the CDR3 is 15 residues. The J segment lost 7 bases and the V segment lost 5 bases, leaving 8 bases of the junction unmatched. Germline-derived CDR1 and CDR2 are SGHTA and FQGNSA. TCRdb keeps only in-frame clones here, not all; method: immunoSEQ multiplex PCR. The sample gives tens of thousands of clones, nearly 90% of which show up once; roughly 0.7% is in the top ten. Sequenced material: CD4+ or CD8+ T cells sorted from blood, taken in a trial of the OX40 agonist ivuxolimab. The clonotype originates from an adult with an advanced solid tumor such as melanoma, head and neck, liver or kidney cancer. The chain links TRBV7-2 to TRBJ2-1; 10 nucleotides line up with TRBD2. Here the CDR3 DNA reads TGTGCCAGCAGCCGTCGACTAGCGGGTATAAATGAGCAGTTCTTC. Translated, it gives CASSRRLAGINEQFF.